The clone carrying this T cell receptor beta chain was seen at least ten times. TCR beta CDR3 sequences were amplified from RNA transcripts. The TCR CDR3 was amplified in a first-round RT-PCR using the HTBI primer set. TCRdb called the multiplex PCR reads again in MiXCR, with one record for every CDR3 protein. The sample lists around 520,000 distinct CDR3 sequences; 12% to 15% were seen once. These data are taken from a study of T cells in Graves' hyperthyroidism and ophthalmopathy. The CDR3 loop spans 15 amino acids. Germline V gives CDR1 SGHTA, CDR2 FQGTGA. The V gene lost 4 bases and the J gene lost 6 bases, with 18 bases spanning the gap.

Sample: blood. This TCR was recovered from a woman aged 40 to 50 with Graves' hyperthyroidism. V usage is TRBV7-3 and J usage is TRBJ1-1; the D is unclear. The DNA for the CDR3 is TGTGCCAGCAGCTGGACTCCTGGGTCGCGCGCTGAAGCTTTCTTT. Protein sequence: CASSWTPGSRAEAFF.